The 8 T cell receptor beta chains below come from one sample, sequenced in a study of blood T cell repertoires in COVID-19. Profiled with immunoSEQ multiplex PCR; TCRdb holds only in-frame clones, not every one. The repertoire consists of approximately 150,000 clones, with 86% occurring once and the leading ten covering approximately 8.3%. Sequenced input: peripheral blood. The receptors shown here come from a woman aged 60-75 years with acute or convalescent COVID-19.

The rearrangement joins TRBV30 to TRBJ2-2; no reliable D call. Germline CDR1 is GTSNPN and CDR2 is SVGIG (reference sequence). The CDR3 is 13 amino acids. The V and J ends lost 4 bases and 7 bases respectively, with 13 bases between them. CDR3 nucleotide sequence: TGTGCCTGGACCCAGGCCCTCGACGGGGAGCTGTTTTTT. Translation: CAWTQALDGELFF.

V and J are TRBV30 and TRBJ2-1; 7 positions agree with TRBD1. This CDR3 is built from 11 residues. Germline V lookup: CDR1 GTSNPN, CDR2 SVGIG (reference sequence). V lost 6 bases to trimming and J lost 8 bases; unmatched junction nucleotides: 4. The CDR3 region has the DNA TGTGCCTGCTCACAGGGGTATGAGCAGTTCTTC. Translated: CACSQGYEQFF.

The V gene is TRBV18, the J gene TRBJ2-3; 7 nucleotides match TRBD2. The junction had 1 base not matched to a gene; V was cut back by 1 base and J by 0 bases. The CDR3 sequence is 15 residues long. The germline CDR1 and CDR2 sequences are KGHSH and LQKENI. The CDR3 bases are TGTGCCAGCTCACCACAGGGACTAAGCACAGATACGCAGTATTTT. It codes for CASSPQGLSTDTQYF.

V is TRBV6-1 and J is TRBJ2-5; TRBD2 matches at 10 bases. Trimming cost V 0 bases and J 2 bases; bases outside gene matches: 0. The CDR3 covers 15 residues. Germline loops: CDR1 MNHNS, CDR2 SASEGT. The CDR3 DNA follows: TGTGCCAGCAGTGAAGCAGCGGGGGGGCAAGAGACCCAGTACTTC. Translating it yields CASSEAAGGQETQYF.

The chain employs TRBV7-3 and TRBJ1-1; maybe TRBD1 (6 bases). This CDR3 region has 13 residues. Looked up from germline, CDR1 is SGHTA and CDR2 is FQGTGA. Trimming shortened V by 4 bases and J by 1 base, and 7 bases separated the two germline ends. Written as DNA, the CDR3 is TGTGCCAGCAGCTGGGGACAGAACACTGAAGCTTTCTTT. This translates into CASSWGQNTEAFF.

In this sample, this clone is medium-sized. This chain joins TRBV6-5 and TRBJ1-5; no reliable D call. V lost 8 bases and J 11 bases, leaving 16 bases between the germline ends. This CDR3 contains 12 residues. Germline V gene data show CDR1 as MNHEY and CDR2 as SVGAGI. CDR3 amino acids: CASRGYIGSQHF. The CDR3 DNA reads as TGTGCCAGCCGCGGATACATCGGGTCCCAGCATTTT.

This chain connects TRBV11-3 to TRBJ2-5, with 7 bases that match TRBD2. V was clipped by 4 bases and J by 4 bases; unmatched bases: 9. Germline CDR1 is SGHNT and CDR2 is YENEEA. The CDR3 has 15 residues. The CDR3 DNA reads as TGTGCCAGCAGCTCATTAGGGAGGGAGGGAGAGACCCAGTACTTC. This gives the protein CASSSLGREGETQYF.

The chain is built from TRBV6-1 and TRBJ2-2, with 12 bases fitting TRBD1. Looked up from germline, CDR1 is MNHNS and CDR2 is SASEGT. V was pared by 0 bases and J by 6 bases, with 5 bases of the junction left unmatched. This CDR3 contains 17 residues. CDR3 sequence reads: CASSEAAGTGGPGELFF. The CDR3 DNA reads TGTGCCAGCAGTGAAGCAGCAGGGACAGGGGGCCCCGGGGAGCTGTTTTTT.